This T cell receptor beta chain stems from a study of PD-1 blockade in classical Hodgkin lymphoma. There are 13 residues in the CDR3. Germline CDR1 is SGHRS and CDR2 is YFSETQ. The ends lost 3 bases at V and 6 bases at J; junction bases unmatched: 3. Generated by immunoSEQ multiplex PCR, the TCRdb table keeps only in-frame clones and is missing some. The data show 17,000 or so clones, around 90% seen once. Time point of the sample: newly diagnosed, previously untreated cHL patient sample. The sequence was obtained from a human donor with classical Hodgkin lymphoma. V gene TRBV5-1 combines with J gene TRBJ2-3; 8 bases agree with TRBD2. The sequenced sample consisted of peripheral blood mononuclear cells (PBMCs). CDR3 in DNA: TGCGCCAGCAGCTGGGGACTAGTCGATACGCAGTATTTT. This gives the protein CASSWGLVDTQYF.